This T cell receptor beta chain was profiled in a study of blood T cell repertoires in COVID-19. Study summary: PBMCs, B-cell-depleted T cells, or T cells were the source of the cDNA or gDNA that made up the material.

The method was immunoSEQ multiplex PCR; TCRdb's version includes in-frame clones alone and lacks a portion of them. The profile shows 200,000 to 300,000 clones, 80% to 85% of them singletons. CDR1 is LGHNA and CDR2 is YSLEER in the germline V gene. The CDR3 extends over 14 amino acids. The J segment lost 3 bases and the V segment lost 3 bases, leaving 5 bases of the junction unmatched. This chain joins TRBV4-3 and TRBJ2-7; TRBD1 matches 7 bases. The material sequenced was peripheral blood. This TCR derives from a woman younger than 30 with acute or convalescent COVID-19. DNA for the CDR3: TGCGCCAGCAGCCAGGACAGGCGGAACTACGAGCAGTACTTC. This encodes CASSQDRRNYEQYF.